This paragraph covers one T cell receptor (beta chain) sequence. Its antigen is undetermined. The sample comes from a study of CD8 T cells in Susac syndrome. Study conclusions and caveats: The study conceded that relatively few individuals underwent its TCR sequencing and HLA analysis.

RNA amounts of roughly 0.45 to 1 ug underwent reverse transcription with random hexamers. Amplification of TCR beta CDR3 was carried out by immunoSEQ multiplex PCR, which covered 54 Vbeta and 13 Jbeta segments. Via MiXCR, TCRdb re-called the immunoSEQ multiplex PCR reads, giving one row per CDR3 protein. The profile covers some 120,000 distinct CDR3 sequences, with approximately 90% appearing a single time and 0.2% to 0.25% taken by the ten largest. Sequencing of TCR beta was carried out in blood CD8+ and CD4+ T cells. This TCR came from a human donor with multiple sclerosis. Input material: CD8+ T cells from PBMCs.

In DNA, the CDR3 is TGCAGTGCTAGAGGGGGACTAGCGGGAGTCTATGAGCAGTTCTTC. This encodes CSARGGLAGVYEQFF. The genes are TRBV20-1 and TRBJ2-1, with TRBD2 matching 14 bases. This CDR3 region has 15 residues. J was trimmed by 8 bases and V by 1 base; bases with no gene match: 4. Germline CDR1 reads DFQATT; CDR2 reads SNEGSKA (reference sequence).